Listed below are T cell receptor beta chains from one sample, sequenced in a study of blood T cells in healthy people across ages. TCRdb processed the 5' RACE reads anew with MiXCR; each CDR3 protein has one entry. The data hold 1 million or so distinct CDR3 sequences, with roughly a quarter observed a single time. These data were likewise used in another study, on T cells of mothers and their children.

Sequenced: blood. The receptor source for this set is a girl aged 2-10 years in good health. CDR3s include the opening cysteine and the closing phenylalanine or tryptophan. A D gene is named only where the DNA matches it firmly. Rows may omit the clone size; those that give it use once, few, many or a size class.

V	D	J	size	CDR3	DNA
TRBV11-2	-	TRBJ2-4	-	CASSLAGQNIQYF	TGTGCCAGCAGCTTAGCGGGACAAAACATTCAGTACTTC
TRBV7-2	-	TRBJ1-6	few	CASSLYLGQALHF	TGTGCCAGCAGCTTATATCTGGGGCAGGCGCTCCACTTT
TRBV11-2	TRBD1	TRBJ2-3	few	CASTWTGSETDTQYF	TGTGCCAGCACGTGGACAGGATCGGAGACAGATACGCAGTATTTT
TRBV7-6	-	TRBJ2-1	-	CASSLRWGGQPLYNEQFF	TGTGCCAGCAGCTTAAGGTGGGGGGGACAACCGTTATACAATGAGCAGTTCTTC
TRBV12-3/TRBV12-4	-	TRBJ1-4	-	CASSSGLINEKLFF	TGTGCCAGCAGTTCCGGACTGATTAATGAAAAACTGTTTTTT
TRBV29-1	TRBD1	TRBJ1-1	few	CSVAGGPEAFF	TGCAGCGTAGCAGGGGGCCCTGAAGCTTTCTTT
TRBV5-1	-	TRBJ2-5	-	CASSLGPRGEETQYF	TGCGCCAGCTCCCTCGGGCCCCGAGGGGAAGAGACCCAGTACTTC
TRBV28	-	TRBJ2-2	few	CASSLSSANTGELFF	TGTGCCAGCAGTTTATCTTCCGCGAACACCGGGGAGCTGTTTTTT
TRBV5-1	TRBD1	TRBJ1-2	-	CASGHPGQGNWDGYTF	TGCGCCAGCGGGCATCCGGGACAGGGTAATTGGGATGGCTACACCTTC
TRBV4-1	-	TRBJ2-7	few	CASSQDGTAAYEQYF	TGCGCCAGCAGCCAAGATGGAACAGCCGCCTACGAGCAGTACTTC